Following are 32 T cell receptor beta chains from one sample sequenced in a study of blood T cell repertoires in COVID-19. This table comes from immunoSEQ multiplex PCR, and its TCRdb copy is limited to in-frame clones, with some not included. The sample shows roughly 130,000 clones, 88% of them seen only once. Sequences were obtained from peripheral blood. All receptors come from a human donor with COVID-19, enrolled during active disease. The donor label of this sample is uncertain.

This chain connects TRBV29-1 to TRBJ1-1; TRBD1 matches at 9 bases. With V trimmed by 4 bases and J by 8 bases, 2 bases remained unmatched. There are 11 residues in the CDR3. Germline lookup yields CDR1 SQVTM and CDR2 ANQGSEA. Written as DNA, the CDR3 is TGCAGCGTTGCACAGGGGGCGGAAGCTTTCTTT. Translating gives CSVAQGAEAFF.

This chain links TRBV6-5 with TRBJ1-1, with 8 bases lining up with TRBD1. V lost 6 bases and J lost 5; bases outside the gene matches: 5. CDR1 is MNHEY and CDR2 is SVGAGI in the germline V gene. This CDR3 comprises 13 residues. The CDR3 loop reads CASRGQGGTEAFF. The CDR3 bases are TGTGCCAGCAGAGGACAGGGAGGAACTGAAGCTTTCTTT.

V gene TRBV9 combines with J gene TRBJ1-2; weak D call: TRBD1 (5 bases). The V end was cut by 0 bases, the J end by 3 bases, with 12 bases between. The germline V gene has CDR1 SGDLS and CDR2 YYNGEE. The CDR3 is 15 residues long. The CDR3 reads CASSVGGRLYYGYTF. The CDR3 DNA sequence: TGTGCCAGCAGCGTAGGGGGCAGGTTATACTATGGCTACACCTTC.

The chain is built from TRBV21-1 and TRBJ2-3; the table's TRBD2 call for D was not verified on the DNA. TRBV21-1 is termed a pseudogene. The CDR3 sequence is 19 residues long. CDR3 amino acids: CASSKVNSGGLLARDTQYF. CDR3 coding DNA: TGTGCCAGCAGCAAAGTTAATAGCGGGGGCCTTCTGGCTAGAGATACGCAGTATTTT.

This sequence joins TRBV18 and TRBJ2-7; perhaps TRBD2 as D (5 bases). The CDR3 consists of 14 residues. V lost 4 bases and J 4 bases, leaving 14 bases between the germline ends. Looked up from germline, CDR1 is KGHSH and CDR2 is LQKENI. This CDR3 reads CASSREGLGYEQYF. The CDR3 DNA reads TGTGCCAGCTCACGAGAGGGCCTGGGATACGAGCAGTACTTC.

This clone appeared a single time. The J gene is TRBJ2-1, the V gene TRBV19; D is unclear. The CDR3 is 13 amino acids. V was clipped by 1 base and J by 5 bases, with 6 bases between them. Germline loops: CDR1 LNHDA, CDR2 SQIVND (reference sequence). The CDR3 nucleotides read TGTGCCAGTAGTATAGGGCTTAACAATGAGCAGTTCTTC. It yields the protein CASSIGLNNEQFF.

This clone was seen just once. The rearrangement joins TRBV18 to TRBJ1-1; 8 bases map to TRBD1. Germline assignment: CDR1 KGHSH and CDR2 LQKENI. The CDR3 is made up of 15 amino acids. With V trimmed by 6 bases and J by 3 bases, 9 bases remained unmatched. This chain's CDR3 is CASSTNRGADTEAFF. The CDR3 DNA reads TGTGCCAGCTCTACTAACAGGGGGGCGGACACTGAAGCTTTCTTT.

About this clone: Relative to the germline gene, one junction end is altered; a read error may explain this. This rearrangement joins TRBV6-1 to TRBJ1-2, with TRBD1 as a possible D gene (6 bases). Per germline, CDR1 MNHNS and CDR2 SASEGT. CDR3 length equals 13 residues. CDR3 in DNA: TGTGCCAGCAGGGAAGGGGGGGACTATGGCTACACCTTC. The encoded protein is CASREGGDYGYTF.

The genes are TRBV15 and TRBJ2-3, with 7 bases matching TRBD2. J gave up 3 bases and V 1 base, and 7 bases lay outside the gene matches. Looked up from germline, CDR1 is LNHNV and CDR2 is YYDKDF (reference sequence). The CDR3 extends over 16 amino acids. The CDR3 DNA reads as TGTGCCACCAGCAGAGGGTCGGCTAGCGGTACAGATACGCAGTATTTT. Translation gives CATSRGSASGTDTQYF.

The gene calls are TRBV13 and TRBJ2-4; the D gene is possibly TRBD1 (6 bases). CDR3 size: 16 residues. The V gene lost 5 bases and the J gene lost 0 bases, with 14 bases spanning the gap. Germline V CDR1 and CDR2: PRHDT, FYEKMQ (reference sequence). CDR3 nucleotides: TGTGCCAGCAGCAAAACAGGGCTAGTAGCCAAAAACATTCAGTACTTC. Encoded protein: CASSKTGLVAKNIQYF. Full variable domain (remainder filled in from reference TRBV13 and TRBJ2-4): AAGVIQSPRHLIKEKRETATLKCYPIPRHDTVYWYQQGPGQDPQFLISFYEKMQSDKGSIPDRFSAQQFSDYHSELNMSSLELGDSALYFCASSKTGLVAKNIQYFGAGTRLSVL.

This clone was seen only a few times. V usage is TRBV20-1 and J usage is TRBJ1-1, with 10 bases matching TRBD1. CDR1 is DFQATT, CDR2 SNEGSKA, per germline (reference sequence). The CDR3 spans 14 residues. V dropped 3 bases and J dropped 4; count of bases not matched to a gene: 5. CDR3 loop: CSASRTGGGTEAFF. The CDR3 region has the DNA TGCAGTGCTAGTAGGACAGGGGGAGGCACTGAAGCTTTCTTT.

The gene calls are TRBV9 and TRBJ2-5, with D maybe TRBD1 (6 bases). Per germline, CDR1 SGDLS and CDR2 YYNGEE. The V gene lost 1 base and the J gene lost 3 bases, with 13 bases spanning the gap. This CDR3 comprises 15 residues. The CDR3 sequence is CASSVWGLGEETQYF. CDR3 nucleotides: TGTGCCAGCAGCGTATGGGGGCTAGGGGAAGAGACCCAGTACTTC.

The chain recombines TRBV2 with TRBJ1-2, with TRBD1 identical over 11 bases. V gave up 8 bases and J gave up 6 bases; unmatched junction bases: 17. The CDR3 loop spans 17 amino acids. Germline V gene data show CDR1 as SNHLY and CDR2 as FYNNEI. CDR3 sequence reads: CASFLRPRGQGGDGYTF. Written as DNA, the CDR3 is TGTGCCAGCTTCCTCCGTCCGAGGGGACAGGGGGGCGATGGCTACACCTTC.

In this sample, this clone is medium-sized (0.01 to 0.1%). The rearrangement joins TRBV5-6 to TRBJ1-2; possibly TRBD1 for D (6 bases). This CDR3 has 13 residues. V lost 5 bases and J 3 bases, leaving 11 bases between the germline ends. CDR1 is SGHDT, CDR2 YYEEEE, per germline. The CDR3 region is CASRLTGHYGYTF. The DNA of the CDR3 is TGTGCCAGCAGATTGACAGGACACTATGGCTACACCTTC.

This chain links TRBV6-5 with TRBJ1-4, with 7 nucleotides matching TRBD1. V was pared by 5 bases and J by 2 bases, with 2 bases of the junction left unmatched. Germline V gene sequence: CDR1 MNHEY, CDR2 SVGAGI. The CDR3 sequence is 14 residues long. The CDR3 loop reads CASSPQGTNEKLFF. CDR3 sequence (DNA): TGTGCCAGCAGTCCACAGGGGACTAATGAAAAACTGTTTTTT.

The genes are TRBV5-1 and TRBJ2-1; D ambiguous. Germline V gene sequence: CDR1 SGHRS, CDR2 YFSETQ. CDR3 length equals 13 residues. Trimming stripped 0 bases from V and 8 bases from J, with 9 bases between. CDR3 in amino acids: CASSLAVVDEQFF. The DNA of the CDR3 is TGCGCCAGCAGCTTGGCCGTCGTCGATGAGCAGTTCTTC.

The chain joins TRBV6-1 to TRBJ2-5, with a tentative D call TRBD2 (6 bases). This CDR3 is built from 14 residues. In germline, CDR1 is MNHNS, CDR2 SASEGT. The ends were cut back, 2 bases at V and 2 bases at J, with 9 bases in the middle. CDR3 coding DNA: TGTGCCAGCAGTGAATCCGCGGGGCAAGAGACCCAGTACTTC. Translated, it gives CASSESAGQETQYF.

The CDR3 bases are TGTGCCAGCTTACCCACCACATCCCCTATGAGGGATGGCTACACCTTC. It translates to CASLPTTSPMRDGYTF. The rearrangement uses TRBV18 and TRBJ1-2; D is uncertain. This CDR3 spans 16 amino acids. Germline assignment: CDR1 KGHSH and CDR2 LQKENI. V lost 7 bases and J 6 bases, leaving 24 bases between the germline ends.

This clone was observed once. This chain joins TRBV7-9 and TRBJ2-1, with TRBD1 matching over 7 bases. The CDR3 has 13 amino acids. Germline lookup yields CDR1 SEHNR and CDR2 FQNEAQ (reference sequence). The J segment lost 5 bases and the V segment lost 9 bases, leaving 7 bases of the junction unmatched. CDR3 sequence reads: CASRRTGDNEQFF. CDR3 DNA: TGTGCCAGTCGGCGCACAGGGGACAATGAGCAGTTCTTC.

The chain recombines TRBV10-1 with TRBJ1-2; D gene unclear. CDR1 is WNHNN, CDR2 SYGVQD, per germline (reference sequence). Trimming pared 5 bases from V and 8 bases from J, leaving 15 bases between. This CDR3 has 13 amino acids. This CDR3 reads CASSPSLLEGYTF. The CDR3 DNA reads as TGCGCCAGCAGTCCCTCGCTTCTAGAGGGCTACACCTTC.

The rearrangement joins TRBV19 to TRBJ1-4; the match to TRBD1 covers 7 bases. The V gene end was trimmed by 6 bases and the J gene end by 7 bases; junction bases not matched to a gene: 5. Germline V gene data show CDR1 as LNHDA and CDR2 as SQIVND (reference sequence). This CDR3 is 13 amino acids long. CDR3 protein: CASRDRAGEKLFF. For the CDR3, the DNA is TGTGCCAGTAGAGACAGGGCGGGTGAAAAACTGTTTTTT.

The rearrangement joins TRBV5-8 to TRBJ2-4, with D unresolved. CDR3 length: 14 residues. Germline V CDR1 and CDR2: SGHTS, YDEGEE. Trimming left V 4 bases short and J 0 bases short, with 8 bases between. The CDR3 is CASSMTGAKNIQYF. DNA for the CDR3: TGTGCCAGCAGCATGACGGGAGCCAAAAACATTCAGTACTTC.

In the case of this clone: A much bigger clone sits one base away, suggesting this may be a read error. The same CDR3 arises from other DNA sequences in this sample as well. J is TRBJ1-1 and V is TRBV13; 7 nucleotides match TRBD1. Germline lookup yields CDR1 PRHDT and CDR2 FYEKMQ (reference sequence). CDR3 length: 15 residues. CDR3 nucleotides: TGTGCCACCAGCTTAGGGGGCCCGGGGGGGACTGAAGCTTTCTTT. It translates to CATSLGGPGGTEAFF.

The chain carries TRBV10-3 and TRBJ1-5, with 8 bases identical to TRBD1. V lost 10 bases to trimming and J lost 5 bases; unmatched junction nucleotides: 7. CDR3 length: 13 residues. Germline CDR1 and CDR2: ENHRY and SYGVKD. The CDR3 sequence is CATGQDRDQPQHF. Written as DNA, the CDR3 is TGTGCCACAGGACAGGACAGGGATCAGCCCCAGCATTTT.

The chain has TRBV10-3 and TRBJ2-2; a weak D match, TRBD1 (5 bases). V was pared by 7 bases and J by 1 base, with 10 bases between. CDR3 length: 14 residues. The V gene's germline CDR1 is ENHRY and CDR2 SYGVKD. The CDR3 region has the DNA TGTGCCATCACTCGAGACAGGAACACCGGGGAGCTGTTTTTT. This encodes CAITRDRNTGELFF.

The chain uses TRBV20-1 and TRBJ1-2; D not resolved. This CDR3 contains 12 residues. CDR1 DFQATT and CDR2 SNEGSKA come from the germline V gene (reference sequence). Deletions cut 6 bases from V and 0 bases from J, with 8 bases between. The CDR3 sequence: CSASTSNYGYTF. As DNA, the CDR3 is TGCAGTGCCAGTACATCTAACTATGGCTACACCTTC.

The chain is built from TRBV11-3 and TRBJ2-5; D is uncertain. CDR1 is SGHNT, CDR2 YENEEA, per germline. The V end was cut by 4 bases, the J end by 1 base, with 7 bases between. This CDR3 is 13 amino acids long. This chain's CDR3 is CASSSLLQETQYF. The CDR3 DNA is TGTGCCAGCAGCTCTCTTCTCCAAGAGACCCAGTACTTC. The whole variable domain, filled in from reference TRBV11-3 and TRBJ2-5, reads EAGVVQSPRYKIIEKKQPVAFWCNPISGHNTLYWYLQNLGQGPELLIRYENEEAVDDSQLPKDRFSAERLKGVDSTLKIQPAELGDSAVYLCASSSLLQETQYFGPGTRLLVL.

This chain uses TRBV27 with TRBJ2-7, with a weak D call TRBD1 (6 bases). This CDR3 contains 14 residues. V was clipped by 2 bases and J by 5 bases, with 13 bases between them. Germline V gives CDR1 MNHEY, CDR2 SMNVEV (reference sequence). The CDR3 is CASSLASGVDEQYF. Here the CDR3 DNA reads TGTGCCAGCAGTTTAGCTTCAGGGGTAGACGAGCAGTACTTC.

The DNA of the CDR3 is TGTGCCAGCAGCTTATCCGGACAGGGAAACGAGCAGTACTTC. Translating gives CASSLSGQGNEQYF. The chain is built from TRBV7-9 and TRBJ2-7; 8 bases agree with TRBD1. From germline, CDR1 is SEHNR and CDR2 FQNEAQ (reference sequence). V shed 2 bases and J 5 bases; nucleotides not matched to a gene: 5. This CDR3 spans 14 amino acids.

This chain uses TRBV19 with TRBJ2-2; 8 bases align to TRBD1. V was pared by 5 bases and J by 4 bases, with 3 bases of the junction left unmatched. CDR3 length: 14 amino acids. In germline, CDR1 is LNHDA, CDR2 SQIVND (reference sequence). The CDR3 region has the DNA TGTGCCAGTAGTCAGGACAGGGCCACCGGGGAGCTGTTTTTT. Protein product: CASSQDRATGELFF.

This chain links TRBV20-1 with TRBJ2-7; maybe TRBD2 (6 bases). V was pared by 6 bases and J by 1 base, with 7 bases between. The CDR3 spans 11 residues. Germline lookup yields CDR1 DFQATT and CDR2 SNEGSKA (reference sequence). In nucleotides, the CDR3 is TGCAGTGCGGGAGGTTCCTACGAGCAGTACTTC. Its translation is CSAGGSYEQYF.

The J gene is TRBJ1-1, the V gene TRBV5-5; possibly TRBD1 for D (6 bases). This CDR3 has 14 residues. Per the germline V gene, CDR1 is SGHKS and CDR2 is YYEKEE (reference sequence). V lost 4 bases to trimming and J lost 11 bases, with 21 bases between them. The CDR3 loop is CASSPRQVVQVAFF. DNA of the CDR3: TGTGCCAGCAGCCCTCGACAGGTGGTACAGGTCGCTTTCTTT.